This T cell receptor (beta chain) was identified during a study of shared clonotypes between healthy human individuals. The study's findings and limits: Larger richness was generally estimated for naive than memory subsets. The represented genetic and exposure-history diversity was limited by the small number of donors.

Turning to this clone: The antigen is unknown.

Per the authors' pipeline: Without quality scores, immunoSEQ junctional reads could not be filtered like full-length reads. Clones were read by immunoSEQ multiplex PCR, and TCRdb kept only the in-frame ones, dropping some. That table is the source of V, J and clone size, and D and trimming were worked out from the DNA. This table holds 2 million to 2.5 million clones, 85% to 95% found once. This CDR3 is built from 14 residues. From germline, CDR1 is SEHNR and CDR2 FQNEAQ (reference sequence). Trimming shortened V by 11 bases and J by 9 bases, and 24 bases separated the two germline ends. J is TRBJ2-3 and V is TRBV7-9, with D perhaps matching TRBD1 (6 bases). Material: naive CD4+ T cells from PBMCs. Documented subset: CD45RA+ positively selected. The source is a man aged 18 to 35 in good health. Some clones in this sample may be carry-over from other donors' samples. CDR3 residues: CAGSRDIGPRTQYF. CDR3 nucleotides: TGTGCCGGGAGCCGGGACATAGGCCCCCGGACGCAGTATTTT.